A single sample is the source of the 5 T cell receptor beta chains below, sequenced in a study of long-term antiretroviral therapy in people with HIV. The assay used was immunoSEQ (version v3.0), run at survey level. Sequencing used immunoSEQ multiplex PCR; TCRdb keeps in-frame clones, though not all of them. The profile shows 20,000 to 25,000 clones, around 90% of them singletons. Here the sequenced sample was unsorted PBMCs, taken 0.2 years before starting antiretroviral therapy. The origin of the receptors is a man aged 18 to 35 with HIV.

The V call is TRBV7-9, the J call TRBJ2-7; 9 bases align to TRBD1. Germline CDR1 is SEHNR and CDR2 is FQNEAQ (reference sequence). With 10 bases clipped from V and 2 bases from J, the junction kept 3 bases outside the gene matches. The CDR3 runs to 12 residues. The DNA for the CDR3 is TGTGCCACGGGACAGGGACCCTACGAGCAGTACTTC. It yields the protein CATGQGPYEQYF.

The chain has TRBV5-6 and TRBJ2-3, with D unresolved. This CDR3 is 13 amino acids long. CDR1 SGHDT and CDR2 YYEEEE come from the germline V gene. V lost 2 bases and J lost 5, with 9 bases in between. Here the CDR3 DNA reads TGTGCCAGCAGCTTTTTTAGTGGAGATACGCAGTATTTT. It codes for CASSFFSGDTQYF.

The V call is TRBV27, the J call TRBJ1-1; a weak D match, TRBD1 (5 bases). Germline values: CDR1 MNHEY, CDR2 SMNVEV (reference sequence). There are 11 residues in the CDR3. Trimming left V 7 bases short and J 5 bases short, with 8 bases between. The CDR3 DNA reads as TGTGCCAGCATAGGGGCTACTGAAGCTTTCTTT. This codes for CASIGATEAFF.

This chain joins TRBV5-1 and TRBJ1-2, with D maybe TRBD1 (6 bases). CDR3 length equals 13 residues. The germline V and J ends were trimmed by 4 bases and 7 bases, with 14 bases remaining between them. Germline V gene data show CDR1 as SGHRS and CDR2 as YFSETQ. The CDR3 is CASSPGQMGGYTF. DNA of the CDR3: TGCGCCAGCAGCCCCGGACAGATGGGTGGCTACACCTTC.

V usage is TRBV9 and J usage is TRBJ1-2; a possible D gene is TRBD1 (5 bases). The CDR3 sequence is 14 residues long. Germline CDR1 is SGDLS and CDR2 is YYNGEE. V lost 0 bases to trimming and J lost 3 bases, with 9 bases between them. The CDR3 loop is CASSVGGGDYGYTF. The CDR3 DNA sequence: TGTGCCAGCAGCGTAGGTGGAGGGGACTATGGCTACACCTTC.